This TCR beta chain was observed in a study of OX40 agonist ivuxolimab in advanced cancers. Study-wide points: Nonresponders, in some cases, also had low normalized T-cell clonal expansion. Expanded peripheral T cell antigen specificity was not determined.

TCRdb keeps only in-frame clones here, not all; method: immunoSEQ multiplex PCR. Among about 75,000 clones listed, more than 75% were seen once. Autoimmune disease history or systemic immunosuppression barred patients. This clone was seen just once. Antigen: not known. This CDR3 is built from 16 residues. V was cut by 0 bases and J by 5 bases, with 17 bases left in between. CDR1 is ENHRY and CDR2 is SYGVKD in the germline V gene. Sequencing used CD4+ or CD8+ T cells sorted from blood, obtained in a trial of the OX40 agonist ivuxolimab. The sequence was collected from an adult with an advanced solid tumor such as melanoma, head and neck, liver or kidney cancer. The chain links TRBV10-3 to TRBJ2-7, with a possible D match to TRBD1 (6 bases). The chain's CDR3 is CAISESQGHPPNEQYF. The CDR3 DNA is TGTGCCATCAGTGAGTCGCAGGGACATCCACCCAACGAGCAGTACTTC.